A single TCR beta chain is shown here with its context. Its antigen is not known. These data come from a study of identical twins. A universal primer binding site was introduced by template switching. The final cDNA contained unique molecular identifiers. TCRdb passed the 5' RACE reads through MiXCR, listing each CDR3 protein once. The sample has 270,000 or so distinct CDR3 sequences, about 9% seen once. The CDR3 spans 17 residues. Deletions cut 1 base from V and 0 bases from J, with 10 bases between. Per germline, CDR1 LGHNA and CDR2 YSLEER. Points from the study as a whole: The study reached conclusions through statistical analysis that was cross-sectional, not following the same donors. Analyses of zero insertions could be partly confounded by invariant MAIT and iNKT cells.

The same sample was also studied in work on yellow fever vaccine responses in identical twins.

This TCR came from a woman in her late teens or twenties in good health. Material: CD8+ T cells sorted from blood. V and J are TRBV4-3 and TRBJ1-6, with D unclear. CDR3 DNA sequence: TGCGCCAGCAGCCAAGCAGTTCCGAGCTCCTATAATTCACCCCTCCACTTT. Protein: CASSQAVPSSYNSPLHF.